These 13 T cell receptor beta chains were sequenced from one sample in a study of CD8 T cells in Susac syndrome. Random hexamers were used to reverse transcribe the RNA input (roughly 0.5 to 1 ug). TCRdb re-analysed the immunoSEQ multiplex PCR reads in MiXCR, keeping a single row per CDR3 protein. This repertoire shows some 150,000 distinct CDR3 sequences, approximately 93% found once; its top ten account for more than 0.2%. Sequenced material: CD8+ T cells from PBMCs. Receptors originate from a human donor with multiple sclerosis.

The CDR3 bases are TGTGCCAGCAGCCCTAGGGACAGGTACGGGGGGCAGTACTTC. It translates to CASSPRDRYGGQYF. V and J are TRBV7-9 and TRBJ2-7; TRBD1 agrees at 8 bases. V gave up 5 bases and J gave up 9 bases; unmatched junction bases: 12. This CDR3 is built from 14 residues. Germline CDR1 is SEHNR and CDR2 is FQNEAQ (reference sequence).

This clonotype was observed once. The V call is TRBV3-1, the J call TRBJ2-4; TRBD2 aligns across 7 bases. There are 14 residues in the CDR3. With V trimmed by 0 bases and J by 7 bases, 3 bases remained unmatched. From germline, CDR1 is LGHDT and CDR2 YNNKEL (reference sequence). CDR3 region: CASSQDREGNIQYF. The CDR3 DNA is TGTGCCAGCAGCCAAGATAGGGAGGGGAACATTCAGTACTTC.

This chain links TRBV5-1 with TRBJ1-2, with a possible D match to TRBD1 (5 bases). The CDR3 has 15 amino acids. Germline CDR1 and CDR2: SGHRS and YFSETQ. V gave up 0 bases and J gave up 4 bases, with 13 bases separating them. The CDR3 DNA follows: TGCGCCAGCAGCTTGGAACTAGGGGTTAGCTATGGCTACACCTTC. This encodes CASSLELGVSYGYTF.

This clonotype has a handful of counts. The chain carries TRBV6-1 and TRBJ2-1, with D perhaps matching TRBD1 (6 bases). This CDR3 is built from 15 residues. V was clipped by 10 bases and J by 0 bases, with 16 bases between them. In germline, CDR1 is MNHNS, CDR2 SASEGT. For the CDR3, the DNA is TGTGCCACCCAACCCAACAGGGACTCCTACAATGAGCAGTTCTTC. Translated, it gives CATQPNRDSYNEQFF.

The rearrangement links TRBV7-9 to TRBJ2-7; no firm D call. The CDR3 is 12 amino acids. The V gene lost 6 bases and the J gene lost 4 bases, with 10 bases spanning the gap. Germline V gene sequence: CDR1 SEHNR, CDR2 FQNEAQ (reference sequence). The chain's CDR3 is CASREVGYEQYF. Here the CDR3 DNA reads TGTGCCAGCAGGGAAGTGGGTTACGAGCAGTACTTC.

This chain joins TRBV7-9 and TRBJ2-5; tentative D call: TRBD1 (6 bases). This CDR3 has 15 amino acids. Trimming left V 4 bases short and J 0 bases short, with 12 bases between. Per germline, CDR1 SEHNR and CDR2 FQNEAQ (reference sequence). The CDR3 coding sequence is TGTGCCAGCAGCTCCTACCGGACAGACCAAGAGACCCAGTACTTC. Protein sequence: CASSSYRTDQETQYF.

The chain is built from TRBV10-2 and TRBJ1-6; unclear D gene. Germline CDR1 and CDR2: WSHSY and SAAADI. V was shortened by 11 bases and J by 10 bases, with 15 bases between the two germline ends. This CDR3 is 12 amino acids long. CDR3 bases: TGCGCCCGGAGACGCAATAGATCACCCCTCCACTTT. This encodes CARRRNRSPLHF.

This chain links TRBV11-2 with TRBJ1-1; D gene ambiguous. CDR1 is SGHAT and CDR2 is FQNNGV in the germline V gene. V lost 5 bases to trimming and J lost 8 bases, with 12 bases between them. This CDR3 comprises 12 residues. DNA of the CDR3: TGTGCCAGCAGCCCTTGGTCGAGGGAAGCTTTCTTT. It encodes CASSPWSREAFF.

The V gene is TRBV4-1, the J gene TRBJ2-7; D gene uncertain. With 4 bases removed from V and 0 bases from J, the gap between germline ends came to 7 bases. CDR3 size: 13 residues. Looked up from germline, CDR1 is MGHRA and CDR2 is YSYEKL. In DNA, the CDR3 is TGCGCCAGCAGCCTTGCAAACTCCTACGAGCAGTACTTC. Protein: CASSLANSYEQYF.

The V and J genes are TRBV5-6 and TRBJ2-4; a possible D gene is TRBD2 (5 bases). V lost 2 bases and J 4 bases, leaving 13 bases between the germline ends. The germline CDR1 and CDR2 sequences are SGHDT and YYEEEE. The CDR3 contains 15 residues. The CDR3 DNA reads as TGTGCCAGCAGCTTAGGGAGTCTGGGGAAAAACATTCAGTACTTC. This codes for CASSLGSLGKNIQYF.

The chain employs TRBV2 and TRBJ2-3, with 12 bases fitting TRBD2. The CDR3 has 14 residues. V lost 6 bases to trimming and J lost 3 bases; unmatched junction nucleotides: 1. CDR1 is SNHLY and CDR2 is FYNNEI in the germline V gene. The CDR3 DNA follows: TGTGCCAGCAGAACTAGCGGGGGGACAGATACGCAGTATTTT. Its protein is CASRTSGGTDTQYF.

The chain uses TRBV7-6 and TRBJ2-5, with TRBD1 matching 10 bases. The CDR3 spans 17 residues. The germline V gene encodes CDR1 SGHVS and CDR2 FNYEAQ. Losses at the gene ends were 4 bases for V and 5 bases for J; bases not matched to a gene: 13. The CDR3 loop is CASSSAGTGAEGETQYF. The CDR3 nucleotides are TGTGCCAGCAGCTCCGCCGGGACAGGGGCCGAGGGGGAGACCCAGTACTTC.

The chain links TRBV20-1 to TRBJ2-1; 9 bases are shared with TRBD2. The germline V gene encodes CDR1 DFQATT and CDR2 SNEGSKA (reference sequence). Losses at the gene ends were 0 bases for V and 2 bases for J; bases not matched to a gene: 5. This CDR3 comprises 16 residues. The CDR3 loop is CSARDILAGPYNEQFF. For the CDR3, the DNA is TGCAGTGCTAGAGACATTCTAGCGGGGCCCTACAATGAGCAGTTCTTC.